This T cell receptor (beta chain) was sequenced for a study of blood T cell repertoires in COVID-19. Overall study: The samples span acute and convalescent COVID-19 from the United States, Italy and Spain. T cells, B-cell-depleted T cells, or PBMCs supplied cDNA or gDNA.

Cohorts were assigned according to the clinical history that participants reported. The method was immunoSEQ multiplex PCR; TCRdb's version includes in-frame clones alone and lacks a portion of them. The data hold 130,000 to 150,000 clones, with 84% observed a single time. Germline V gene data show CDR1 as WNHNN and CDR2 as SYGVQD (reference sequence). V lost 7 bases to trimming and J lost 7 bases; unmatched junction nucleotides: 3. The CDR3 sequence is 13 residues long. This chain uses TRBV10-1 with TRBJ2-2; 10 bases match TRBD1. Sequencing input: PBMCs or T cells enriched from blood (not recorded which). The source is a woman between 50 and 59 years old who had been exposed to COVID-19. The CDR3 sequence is CASTGTGDGELFF. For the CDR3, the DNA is TGCGCCAGCACTGGGACAGGGGACGGGGAGCTGTTTTTT.